A selection of T cell receptor beta chains follows, all from one sample in a study of T cell responses to AZD1222 COVID-19 vaccine. Here immunoSEQ multiplex PCR was the method, and the copy in TCRdb shows in-frame clones only, minus some. The data show about 170,000 clones, more than 80% seen once. The input for sequencing was peripheral blood, taken on day 0 of AZD1222 vaccination. The receptors stem from an adult in good health. Each CDR3 is given with its conserved first and last residue.

V | CDR3
TRBV7-7 | CASSLPGTGGGQETQYF
TRBV7-9 | CASSLVTGSNYGYTF
TRBV6-5 | CASSYSQTTSTDTQYF
TRBV3-1/TRBV3-2 | CASSPLGNYGYTF
TRBV7-9 | CASSQGGTLGEKLFF
TRBV6-5 | CASSYENSRMNEQFF
TRBV19 | CASSTHGAWRTEAFF
TRBV21-1 | CASSKILGNSYNEQFF
TRBV6-5 | CASSYVGRGSTEAFF
TRBV6-5 | CASRTGQETQYF
TRBV25-1 | CASSESPGRPDGYTF
TRBV30 | CAWSVLGGRLDTQYF
TRBV18 | CASSPSVAGTGELFF
TRBV19 | CASSIDREELFF
TRBV5-1 | CASSSQRGGGETQYF
TRBV2 | CASSQAFLAKNIQYF
TRBV19 | CASSPWDLVYEQYF
TRBV7-9 | CASSFLAGLYNEQFF
TRBV21-1 | CASSPRQGQIEGAFF
TRBV19 | CASSSQAQNTEAFF
TRBV20-1 | CTLKELTEAFF
TRBV2 | CASPRAGGTTDTQYF
TRBV6-2/TRBV6-3 | CASSLGTVPNYGYTF
TRBV2 | CASSEALGTGYTF
TRBV7-8 | CASSNSNRGPLYNEQFF